These 26 T cell receptor beta chains share one sample of origin, sequenced in a study of cytomegalovirus exposure and HLA in healthy donors. In the PCR, 60 Vbeta and 13 Jbeta primers were used. Measured with immunoSEQ multiplex PCR; TCRdb has only the in-frame clones, and not every one. The table includes 110,000 or so clones, 70% to 85% detected once. Sequencing was done on a sample of PBMCs. Receptors were obtained from a woman between 40 and 50 years old in good health and CMV-seropositive.

This clone was detected only once. The rearrangement uses TRBV6-7 and TRBJ1-6, with 8 bases matching TRBD1. TRBV6-7 is an open reading frame whose function is uncertain. This CDR3 is built from 14 residues. Trimming removed 6 bases from V and 6 bases from J; junction bases left unmatched: 4. CDR3 DNA sequence: TGTGCCAGCAGAAGGCAGGGGGCTAATTCACCCCTCCACTTT. Protein sequence: CASRRQGANSPLHF.

CDR3 protein: CASSPPSSNEQFF. The CDR3 DNA sequence: TGTGCCAGCTCACCACCTAGCAGCAATGAGCAGTTCTTC. The J gene is TRBJ2-1, the V gene TRBV18, with D unresolved. From germline, CDR1 is KGHSH and CDR2 LQKENI. The V end was cut by 0 bases, the J end by 6 bases, with 6 bases between. This CDR3 has 13 amino acids.

The rearrangement joins TRBV6-5 to TRBJ2-3; D is perhaps TRBD2 (5 bases). CDR1 is MNHEY and CDR2 is SVGAGI in the germline V gene. The CDR3 totals 14 residues. Trimming pared 3 bases from V and 4 bases from J, leaving 11 bases between. The CDR3: CASSYSLAADTQYF. In DNA form, the CDR3 reads TGTGCCAGCAGTTATAGCCTAGCTGCAGATACGCAGTATTTT.

The CDR3 region is CLTSGEETQYF. CDR3 DNA sequence: TGTCTGACTAGCGGAGAAGAGACCCAGTACTTC. This chain joins TRBV7-8 and TRBJ2-5; 9 bases are shared with TRBD2. Germline CDR1 is SGHVS and CDR2 is FQNEAQ. The CDR3 covers 11 residues.

Here the CDR3 reads CASSLAGAGVSYEQYF. CDR3 in DNA: TGTGCCAGCAGCTTGGCCGGGGCGGGAGTATCCTACGAGCAGTACTTC. This chain links TRBV5-6 with TRBJ2-7; 7 bases align to TRBD2. Germline values: CDR1 SGHDT, CDR2 YYEEEE. There are 16 residues in the CDR3. Trimming took 0 bases from V and 1 from J; bases not matched to a gene: 7.

The V gene is TRBV13, the J gene TRBJ1-1; TRBD1 matches at 7 bases. V shed 5 bases, J shed 1 base, and the junction held 4 bases outside the gene matches. In germline, CDR1 is PRHDT, CDR2 FYEKMQ (reference sequence). The CDR3 covers 14 residues. This chain's CDR3 is CASSLDRENTEAFF. In nucleotides, the CDR3 is TGTGCCAGCAGCCTCGACAGGGAGAACACTGAAGCTTTCTTT.

This chain connects TRBV27 to TRBJ2-3, with a weak D call TRBD1 (6 bases). Trimming left V 3 bases short and J 4 bases short, with 8 bases between. Germline values: CDR1 MNHEY, CDR2 SMNVEV (reference sequence). The CDR3 is 13 residues long. The CDR3 DNA reads TGTGCCAGCAGTTTTTCAGGGGCAGATACGCAGTATTTT. Encoded protein: CASSFSGADTQYF.

V usage is TRBV19 and J usage is TRBJ2-2, with D possibly being TRBD2 (6 bases). V lost 8 bases and J 4 bases, leaving 17 bases between the germline ends. Germline-derived CDR1 and CDR2 are LNHDA and SQIVND (reference sequence). This CDR3 comprises 15 residues. The CDR3 loop is CASLKGIAATGELFF. The DNA of the CDR3 is TGTGCCAGTCTAAAGGGAATAGCGGCCACCGGGGAGCTGTTTTTT.

This clone was detected only a few times. The rearrangement uses TRBV5-4 and TRBJ1-4; TRBD1 is a possible D gene (5 bases). The germline CDR1 and CDR2 sequences are SGHNT and YYREEE (reference sequence). This CDR3 region has 16 residues. V lost 1 base, J lost 0 bases, and 10 bases lay in between. DNA for the CDR3: TGTGCCAGCAGCTTGACCGGGGGGGCAACTAATGAAAAACTGTTTTTT. It translates to CASSLTGGATNEKLFF.

The chain combines TRBV4-2 with TRBJ1-5; 7 bases are shared with TRBD1. The V and J ends lost 5 bases and 1 base, in that order; junction bases with no gene match: 5. This CDR3 is 15 amino acids long. Germline V lookup: CDR1 LGHNA, CDR2 YNFKEQ. CDR3 nucleotides: TGTGCCAGCAGCATACAGACAGGGAGCAATCAGCCCCAGCATTTT. It specifies CASSIQTGSNQPQHF.

The J gene is TRBJ2-7, the V gene TRBV6-1; D is perhaps TRBD1 (6 bases). This CDR3 is built from 13 residues. V dropped 4 bases and J dropped 6 bases, with 13 bases sitting between them. The V gene's germline CDR1 is MNHNS and CDR2 SASEGT. The CDR3 DNA reads TGTGCCAGCAGTGCCTCTACAGGGTCCGAGCAGTACTTC. Translating gives CASSASTGSEQYF.

The rearrangement uses TRBV28 and TRBJ2-7; 10 bases match TRBD2. This CDR3 is built from 17 residues. V was pared by 4 bases and J by 7 bases, with 16 bases of the junction left unmatched. The germline gives CDR1 MDHEN, CDR2 SYDVKM. The CDR3 coding sequence is TGTGCCAGCAGTTGGTCTAGCGTAGCGGGAGGTTTGGGTGAGCAGTACTTC. It is translated as CASSWSSVAGGLGEQYF.

This chain connects TRBV27 to TRBJ2-3, with 9 nucleotides matching TRBD2. V was pared by 6 bases and J by 3 bases, with 10 bases of the junction left unmatched. The CDR3 is 16 amino acids. In germline, CDR1 is MNHEY, CDR2 SMNVEV (reference sequence). CDR3 protein: CASRSVAGVVTDTQYF. CDR3 bases: TGTGCCAGCAGATCCGTAGCGGGAGTGGTAACAGATACGCAGTATTTT.

This clone has only one observation. The V and J genes are TRBV4-2 and TRBJ2-3; tentatively, D is TRBD1 (6 bases). V lost 3 bases and J lost 2, with 12 bases in between. The germline V gene has CDR1 LGHNA and CDR2 YNFKEQ. The CDR3 has 15 residues. The CDR3: CASSHGKGHTDTQYF. CDR3 coding DNA: TGTGCCAGCAGCCACGGAAAGGGACACACAGATACGCAGTATTTT.

V is TRBV9 and J is TRBJ2-1, with D possibly being TRBD1 (5 bases). The CDR3 spans 15 residues. Germline lookup yields CDR1 SGDLS and CDR2 YYNGEE. V was trimmed by 1 base and J by 0 bases, leaving 8 bases between them. The CDR3 DNA sequence: TGTGCCAGCAGCGTACAGGGTAGCTCCTACAATGAGCAGTTCTTC. It yields the protein CASSVQGSSYNEQFF.

With respect to this clone: The same CDR3 arises from other DNA sequences in this sample as well. This chain connects TRBV15 to TRBJ2-2, with TRBD1 matching over 9 bases. The CDR3 has 15 residues. The ends lost 6 bases at V and 7 bases at J; junction bases unmatched: 9. Germline V gene lookup returns CDR1 LNHNV and CDR2 YYDKDF (reference sequence). The CDR3 region has the DNA TGTGCCACCAGTTCCCAGACAGGGGGTCACGGGGAGCTGTTTTTT. Translating it yields CATSSQTGGHGELFF.

The chain carries TRBV2 and TRBJ1-1; TRBD1 aligns across 8 bases. After removal of 5 bases from V and 0 bases from J, the junction contained 5 bases not matched to a gene. The CDR3 sequence is 15 residues long. Germline lookup yields CDR1 SNHLY and CDR2 FYNNEI. The CDR3 nucleotides are TGTGCCAGCAGTCCGGACAGGGCAGTGAACACTGAAGCTTTCTTT. This sequence encodes CASSPDRAVNTEAFF.

V is TRBV9 and J is TRBJ2-1; 12 positions match TRBD2. V shed 2 bases, J shed 1 base, and the junction held 7 bases outside the gene matches. CDR1 and CDR2 (germline): SGDLS, YYNGEE. The CDR3 covers 18 residues. CDR3 residues: CASSVPGTSGSSYNEQFF. For the CDR3, the DNA is TGTGCCAGCAGCGTCCCCGGGACTAGCGGGTCATCCTACAATGAGCAGTTCTTC.

V is TRBV7-3 and J is TRBJ2-5; TRBD1 matches 7 bases. The CDR3 extends over 15 amino acids. Germline V gene data show CDR1 as SGHTA and CDR2 as FQGTGA. Trimming took 3 bases from V and 5 from J; bases not matched to a gene: 9. Here the CDR3 DNA reads TGTGCCAGCAGCTTCACAGGGGTGAGGGGGGAGACCCAGTACTTC. The encoded protein is CASSFTGVRGETQYF.

Notes on this clone: The same CDR3 can be traced to other DNA sequences in this sample. The chain links TRBV6-5 to TRBJ1-1; 7 bases agree with TRBD1. This CDR3 comprises 14 residues. J was trimmed by 12 bases and V by 7 bases; bases with no gene match: 17. The germline gives CDR1 MNHEY, CDR2 SVGAGI. The DNA for the CDR3 is TGTGCCAGCAAACCGCCGACAGGGTTAAGGGAAACTTTCTTT. Translating gives CASKPPTGLRETFF.

The J gene is TRBJ1-2, the V gene TRBV18, with TRBD1 identical over 9 bases. The CDR3 runs 14 residues. Per germline, CDR1 KGHSH and CDR2 LQKENI. V lost 3 bases to trimming and J lost 2 bases; unmatched junction nucleotides: 1. The CDR3 sequence: CASSPDRGNYGYTF. The CDR3 nucleotides read TGTGCCAGCTCACCGGACAGGGGAAACTATGGCTACACCTTC.

CDR3 nucleotides: TGTGCCAGCAGTGAGTCCCAGGGGTCTTACAATGAGCAGTTCTTC. Encoded protein: CASSESQGSYNEQFF. The genes are TRBV6-1 and TRBJ2-1; possible D gene TRBD1, 6 bases. The CDR3 has 15 amino acids. V lost 3 bases, J lost 4 bases, and 13 bases lay in between. Germline V gene lookup returns CDR1 MNHNS and CDR2 SASEGT.

V gene TRBV9 combines with J gene TRBJ1-3; D is perhaps TRBD1 (6 bases). V was cut by 4 bases and J by 4 bases, with 15 bases left in between. The CDR3 totals 15 residues. In germline, CDR1 is SGDLS, CDR2 YYNGEE. DNA for the CDR3: TGTGCCAGCAGCCCAACAGGGCGTTCGGGAAACACCATATATTTT. Its protein product is CASSPTGRSGNTIYF.

The chain employs TRBV7-9 and TRBJ2-7; the D gene is possibly TRBD1 (5 bases). The ends were cut back, 8 bases at V and 4 bases at J, with 15 bases in the middle. The length of the CDR3 is 13 residues. Looked up from germline, CDR1 is SEHNR and CDR2 is FQNEAQ (reference sequence). The CDR3 region has the DNA TGTGCCAGCGCGGTGACAGTTGCTTACGAGCAGTACTTC. Translated: CASAVTVAYEQYF.

CDR3 region: CASSLGATGIGYTF. In DNA form, the CDR3 reads TGTGCCAGCAGCTTGGGGGCCACAGGGATTGGCTACACCTTC. The rearrangement joins TRBV5-4 to TRBJ1-2, with a tentative D call TRBD1 (6 bases). CDR3 length equals 14 residues. Germline V gene sequence: CDR1 SGHNT, CDR2 YYREEE (reference sequence). The V end lost 0 bases, the J end lost 7 bases, and 13 bases lay between the germline ends.

V and J are TRBV7-9 and TRBJ2-2; no firm D call. The germline V and J ends were trimmed by 0 bases and 1 base, with 3 bases remaining between them. The CDR3 has 14 residues. Germline CDR1 reads SEHNR; CDR2 reads FQNEAQ (reference sequence). This CDR3 is CASSLAQNTGELFF. The CDR3 nucleotides read TGTGCCAGCAGCTTAGCTCAGAACACCGGGGAGCTGTTTTTT.